This TCR beta chain was found in a study of T cells in Graves' hyperthyroidism and ophthalmopathy (dated by TCRdb to about 2019). Study-wide context: Peripheral blood samples were taken at the time of initial diagnosis, prior to any treatment. The paper describes TCR Vbeta CDR3 sequencing of about 140 peripheral blood samples, made up of 43 ophthalmopathy patients, around 73 hyperthyroidism patients and 17 progressor patients. The 100 or so discovery patients were randomly split 7:3 into training and test sets. Once sampling was done, hyperthyroidism patients were given methimazole at a starting dose of 30 mg daily, whereas ophthalmopathy patients were given high-dose intravenous methylprednisolone. TCR V-J signatures able to tell the groups apart were searched for in a discovery cohort of 90 to 100 patients, of whom roughly 42 had Graves' ophthalmopathy and about 55 had stable Graves' hyperthyroidism. The study also compared thyroid tissue and blood T-cell repertoires from five or six Graves' hyperthyroidism patients. Prospective prediction of ophthalmopathy was tested in an independent validation cohort of fewer than 20 hyperthyroidism patients and 17 patients who later progressed to ophthalmopathy. The full study reports these points: Most expanded thyroid clonotypes (frequency above 0.001) were also found in blood, which suggests that blood repertoires may mirror thyroid immune responses. During validation, the model predicted progression to ophthalmopathy a median of about 6.5 months ahead of onset, with almost 71% sensitivity and roughly 75% specificity. No statistical method was used to set the sample size in advance, and investigators knew the group allocation. In cross-validation, a model built on a 13 V-J signature told ophthalmopathy apart from stable hyperthyroidism with approximately 90% sensitivity and about 81% specificity, and in testing the same model reached 80%/75%.

This clonotype has ten or more counts. What this receptor recognizes is not known. No qualities accompany the bases; no much larger clone lies one base away. In the ophthalmopathy patients, disease was moderately to severely active, with a Clinical Activity Score of 3 or more, a NOSPECS grade of 4 or more, and a duration of less than 3 months. The study excluded patients with uncontrolled infections, other autoimmune diseases, pregnancy or lactation. Diagnoses were established on the basis of clinical symptoms, serum thyroxine and TRAb, thyroid ultrasound, and orbital computed tomography. PBMCs were isolated from about 9.2 ml of fresh peripheral blood by Ficoll-Paque density gradient centrifugation. Total RNA was extracted using Trizol reagent, and RNA quality was assessed on an Agilent 2100 Bioanalyzer. TCR beta CDR3 regions were amplified from RNA transcripts. A first-round RT-PCR of the TCR CDR3 used the HTBI primer set with the Qiagen OneStep RT-PCR kit. A second multiplex PCR round built the libraries, followed by size selection and purification. Paired-end sequencing of the libraries was performed with 100 bp reads on an Illumina HiSeq2000. Concerning the study's data processing: SOAPnuke was used to process the raw data, throwing out any read that contained adapters or uncalled bases, had a mean Phred below 15, or lacked an exact constant-primer or identifier match. High-quality paired reads were merged using COPE v1.2.5, and each unique nucleotide sequence was defined as a clonotype. MiTCR v1.1 was used to align clonotypes to the IMGT TRBV, TRBD and TRBJ reference segments. The analysis included only V-J combinations with a frequency above 0.0001, which together covered roughly 99% of the repertoires. The TCS score was defined as F50 (clonal expansion) divided by E x V (chaos), with BLOSUM62-based TCRdist calculated between CDR3 peptides within each V-J. Welch's t-statistics and random forest reduced around 550 V-J features to roughly 13, which were used in a naive Bayes classifier (R e1071). The public reads were run again by TCRdb, first through fastp at Q25 and then through MiXCR, and only productive beta chains were kept. For every CDR3 protein sequence, its rows merge into one entry that carries the most common genes and DNA. The V and J calls and clone size come from TCRdb's table, not from the authors' own analysis. A total of fewer than 550,000 distinct CDR3 sequences appear in this sample, around a quarter of them only once. The ten largest clones take up roughly 12% of the sample.

V is trimmed back by 5 bases and J by 2 bases, and the junction contains 2 bases that no gene match accounts for. Including the terminal cysteine and phenylalanine, the CDR3 comprises 13 residues. Only CDR3 DNA remains: 39 bases, in frame from the first base. The rearrangement joined TRBV12-3 or TRBV12-4 to TRBJ2-5, with TRBD1 matching 7 junction bases. Specimen: blood. This TCR came from a woman aged 25-40 years with Graves' ophthalmopathy. The base sequence is TGTGCCAGCAGTGGGACAGAACAAGAGACCCAGTACTTC. It is translated as CASSGTEQETQYF.